The TCR beta chain described here comes from a study of blood T cell repertoires in COVID-19. As processed by the authors: Scientists estimated how many nucleated cells there were by amplifying reference gene primers. The method was immunoSEQ multiplex PCR; TCRdb's version includes in-frame clones alone and lacks a portion of them. D and trimming come from the DNA, and the V and J calls and clone size come from that table. The sample includes more than 35,000 clones, roughly nine tenths of them seen just once. CDR1 and CDR2 from the germline V gene are LNHDA and SQIVND (reference sequence). This CDR3 is 12 amino acids long. V shed 7 bases and J shed 2 bases, with 5 bases lying between them.

Sequencing used peripheral blood. The chain uses TRBV19 and TRBJ2-2, with no clear D. This receptor was taken from a man in his fifties or sixties with acute or convalescent COVID-19. CDR3 in DNA: TGTGCCAGTACCCTTAACACCGGGGAGCTGTTTTTT. Its protein is CASTLNTGELFF.